This TCR beta chain emerged from a study of CXCR3-negative and CXCR3-positive naive CD8 T cells. The study's findings and limits: The TRBV-TRBJ usage of naive CXCR3-negative and CXCR3-positive cells was similar, but that of memory cells differed. Against CXCR3-negative naive cells, CXCR3-positive naive cells showed more hydrophobic TRB CDR3s.

cDNA libraries for TRB were generated by 5' RACE incorporating UMI labels. TCRdb reanalyzed the 5' RACE reads and collapses them to one entry per CDR3 protein, without DNA. Its table records 70,000 to 95,000 distinct CDR3 sequences. The CDR3 contains 12 residues. From germline, CDR1 is SQVTM and CDR2 ANQGSEA. Concerning this clonotype itself: Its matching antigen is unknown.

Sequenced input: naive CXCR3- CD8+ T cells from blood. The subset was: CD45RO-CCR7+CD27+CD95- naive CD8+ T cells lacking CXCR3 (TNR3-). V usage is TRBV29-1 and J usage is TRBJ2-1; with no DNA, the TCRdb D assignment of TRBD1 cannot be verified. This receptor was taken from a human donor in good health. Some clones in this sample may be carry-over from other donors' samples. The CDR3 loop reads CSVRTGGNEQFF.